The clone carrying this T cell receptor (beta chain) was seen more than once but under ten times. Its cognate antigen is unknown. This entry is derived from a study of OX40 agonist ivuxolimab in advanced cancers. As for the study in general: Three partial responders included one hepatocellular carcinoma patient and two cutaneous melanoma patients. Overall study results and limits: Antigen targets of the expanded peripheral T cells went undetermined.

Germline CDR1 SEHNR, CDR2 FQNEAQ (reference sequence). The CDR3 sequence is 15 residues long. Trimming took 4 bases from V and 8 from J, leaving 20 bases between them. Clones were read by immunoSEQ multiplex PCR, and TCRdb kept only the in-frame ones, dropping some. The sample shows about 64,000 clones, about 85% of them seen only once. The rearrangement uses TRBV7-9 and TRBJ1-1; TRBD1 is a possible D gene (5 bases). This material consisted of CD4+ or CD8+ T cells sorted from blood, taken in a trial of the OX40 agonist ivuxolimab. The sequence derives from an adult with an advanced solid tumor such as melanoma, head and neck, liver or kidney cancer. CDR3 in amino acids: CASSSTIGDSEEAFF. CDR3 DNA sequence: TGTGCCAGCAGCTCTACGATCGGTGACAGCGAAGAAGCTTTCTTT. Full variable domain (missing parts from reference TRBV7-9 and TRBJ1-1): DTGVSQNPRHKITKRGQNVTFRCDPISEHNRLYWYRQTLGQGPEFLTYFQNEAQLEKSRLLSDRFSAERPKGSFSTLEIQRTEQGDSAMYLCASSSTIGDSEEAFFGQGTRLTVV.